This is a list of T cell receptor beta chains from one sample in a study of T cell changes during pregnancy in multiple sclerosis. The repertoire was sequenced with immunoSEQ multiplex PCR; TCRdb's copy has only in-frame clones and lacks some. The sample yields approximately 79,000 clones, approximately 90% seen once. The sample here was CD4+ T cells from peripheral blood mononuclear cells, taken before pregnancy. Receptor source: a female donor with multiple sclerosis, enrolled in a pregnancy study. CDR3s include the opening cysteine and the closing phenylalanine or tryptophan. Each record gives: D gene, V gene, clone size, J gene, CDR3 protein, CDR3 DNA. The D gene is left open where the match is weak. Clone size appears in some rows only: once, few, many, or a class for an expanded clone.

>TRBD2|TRBV9|NA|TRBJ2-1
CASSPSGRGNEQFF
TGTGCCAGCAGCCCTAGCGGGAGAGGCAATGAGCAGTTCTTC
>NA|TRBV19|NA|TRBJ1-5
CASSLGHQPQHF
TGTGCCAGTAGCTTGGGGCATCAGCCCCAGCATTTT
>NA|TRBV2|NA|TRBJ1-4
CASSENRGANEKLFF
TGTGCCAGCAGTGAAAACCGGGGGGCTAATGAAAAACTGTTTTTT
>NA|TRBV27|NA|TRBJ2-7
CASSPFSYGAAAYEQYF
TGTGCCAGCAGCCCCTTTAGTTATGGTGCGGCGGCCTACGAGCAGTACTTC
>NA|TRBV2|NA|TRBJ1-5
CASSPEGGSQPQHF
TGTGCCAGCAGTCCCGAGGGAGGGAGTCAGCCCCAGCATTTT
>NA|TRBV30|NA|TRBJ1-3
CAWSGGGSGNTIYF
TGTGCCTGGAGTGGGGGGGGCTCTGGAAACACCATATATTTT
>NA|TRBV9|NA|TRBJ2-7
CASSAVPGDWYF
TGTGCCAGCAGCGCAGTTCCGGGTGACTGGTACTTC
>TRBD1|TRBV5-4|NA|TRBJ1-4
CASSLGRGQANEKLFF
TGTGCCAGCAGCTTGGGTAGGGGGCAGGCTAATGAAAAACTGTTTTTT
>TRBD2|TRBV13|NA|TRBJ2-3
CASSLRGGGGTDTQYF
TGTGCCAGCAGCTTAAGGGGCGGGGGGGGCACAGATACGCAGTATTTT
>TRBD2|TRBV18|NA|TRBJ2-2
CASSLGSGSRHTGELFF
TGTGCCAGCTCACTAGGTAGCGGGAGTCGTCACACCGGGGAGCTGTTTTTT
>NA|TRBV20-1|few|TRBJ1-1
CSAGRGTEAFF
TGCAGTGCTGGGCGGGGGACTGAAGCTTTCTTT
>TRBD1|TRBV19|NA|TRBJ1-1
CARAGTGGGNTEAFF
TGTGCCAGGGCCGGGACAGGGGGCGGTAACACTGAAGCTTTCTTT
>TRBD2|TRBV5-8|NA|TRBJ2-1
CASSVGLAGVNEQFF
TGTGCCAGCAGTGTTGGACTAGCGGGAGTTAATGAGCAGTTCTTC
>NA|TRBV7-6|NA|TRBJ1-3
CASSLSDRSLSGNTIYF
TGTGCCAGCAGCTTAAGCGACAGGAGTCTATCTGGAAACACCATATATTTT
>NA|TRBV6-5|NA|TRBJ2-5
CASSFLGPAGETQYF
TGTGCCAGCAGTTTCCTCGGGCCCGCGGGGGAGACCCAGTACTTC
>NA|TRBV6-1|once|TRBJ2-2
CASRGPAGNTGELFF
TGTGCCAGCAGAGGTCCTGCAGGGAACACCGGGGAGCTGTTTTTT
>TRBD2|TRBV9|NA|TRBJ2-1
CASSLRLAGGPGNEQFF
TGTGCCAGCAGCCTACGCCTAGCGGGAGGGCCTGGCAATGAGCAGTTCTTC
>TRBD1|TRBV5-1|NA|TRBJ1-4
CASSIGQATNEKLFF
TGCGCCAGCAGCATCGGACAGGCAACTAATGAAAAACTGTTTTTT
>NA|TRBV12-5|NA|TRBJ2-1
CASGLSGSYNEQFF
TGTGCTAGTGGTTTAAGCGGTTCCTACAATGAGCAGTTCTTC
>NA|TRBV7-3|once|TRBJ1-1
CASPPSASGGETEAFF
TGTGCCAGCCCTCCCTCAGCTTCGGGAGGGGAAACTGAAGCTTTCTTT
>TRBD2|TRBV28|NA|TRBJ2-1
CASEGLAEINEQFF
TGTGCCAGCGAGGGACTAGCGGAGATCAATGAGCAGTTCTTC
>NA|TRBV7-2|NA|TRBJ1-1
CASSPQSGVTEAFF
TGTGCCAGCAGCCCCCAGTCGGGGGTTACTGAAGCTTTCTTT
>NA|TRBV5-5|NA|TRBJ2-2
CASSLAAGRGTGELFF
TGTGCCAGCAGCTTGGCAGCTGGACGGGGCACCGGGGAGCTGTTTTTT
>TRBD2|TRBV6-1|NA|TRBJ2-4
CASSVERLAGLIQYF
TGTGCCAGCAGTGTCGAAAGACTAGCGGGGCTAATTCAGTACTTC
>NA|TRBV11-1|NA|TRBJ1-1
CASSEGGEYTEAFF
TGTGCCAGCAGCGAAGGGGGGGAATACACTGAAGCTTTCTTT
>TRBD2|TRBV11-2|NA|TRBJ2-2
CASSETSGVGYTQELFF
TGTGCCAGCAGCGAGACTAGCGGGGTGGGCTACACCCAGGAGCTGTTTTTT